The 5 T cell receptor beta chains below all came from one sample that was sequenced in a study of shared clonotypes between healthy human individuals. Generated by immunoSEQ multiplex PCR, the TCRdb table keeps only in-frame clones and is missing some. This table holds 2 million to 2.5 million clones, more than 80% found once. Sequenced material: naive CD4+ T cells from PBMCs. Subset reported: CD45RA+ positively selected. These receptors all come from a man younger than 35 in good health. Some clones in this sample may be carry-over from other donors' samples.

The J gene is TRBJ1-2, the V gene TRBV2, with 9 bases that match TRBD1. This CDR3 region has 17 residues. Trimming cost V 5 bases and J 4 bases; bases outside gene matches: 14. CDR1 and CDR2 from the germline V gene are SNHLY and FYNNEI. The DNA for the CDR3 is TGTGCCAGCAGTATCAGTTTGAGGGGACAGGGCATCTATGGCTACACCTTC. It specifies CASSISLRGQGIYGYTF.

Remarks on this clone: In the same sample, other DNA sequences code for this CDR3. The V call is TRBV5-1, the J call TRBJ2-5; D is uncertain. The CDR3 is 14 residues long. V lost 0 bases and J 0 bases, leaving 6 bases between the germline ends. Germline V gene data show CDR1 as SGHRS and CDR2 as YFSETQ. DNA of the CDR3: TGCGCCAGCAGCTTGGCCGGTTACCAAGAGACCCAGTACTTC. Protein sequence: CASSLAGYQETQYF.

This chain links TRBV7-9 with TRBJ2-2; 12 nucleotides agree with TRBD1. The CDR3 length is 14 residues. The germline gives CDR1 SEHNR, CDR2 FQNEAQ (reference sequence). V was clipped by 5 bases and J by 9 bases; unmatched bases: 4. The CDR3 nucleotides are TGTGCCAGCAGCCCTGGGACAGGGGGCCGGGAGCTGTTTTTT. The encoded protein is CASSPGTGGRELFF.

A note on this clone: In the same sample, other DNA sequences code for this CDR3. The rearrangement links TRBV7-2 to TRBJ1-1, with D perhaps matching TRBD1 (6 bases). The V end was cut by 1 base, the J end by 2 bases, with 8 bases between. The CDR3 runs to 14 residues. The germline V gene encodes CDR1 SGHTA and CDR2 FQGNSA. DNA of the CDR3: TGTGCCAGCAGCTTAGGGACAGTTAACACTGAAGCTTTCTTT. Translated, it gives CASSLGTVNTEAFF.

The chain couples TRBV21-1 to TRBJ2-3; whether TRBD1, the table's D call, matches the DNA was not checked. TRBV21-1 is a known pseudogene. The CDR3 loop spans 17 amino acids. This CDR3 is CASTQGLDSTSTDTQYF. CDR3 DNA: TGTGCCAGCACCCAGGGTCTAGATTCCACCAGCACAGATACGCAGTATTTT.